The 15 T cell receptor beta chains below were found in one sample sequenced in a study of T cell responses to AZD1222 COVID-19 vaccine. Here immunoSEQ multiplex PCR was the method, and the copy in TCRdb shows in-frame clones only, minus some. Of approximately 140,000 clones in the sample, 75% to 95% were seen once. The sample here was peripheral blood, taken 28 days after the second AZD1222 dose. The receptors derive from an adult who received the AZD1222 COVID-19 vaccine.

The rearrangement joins TRBV28 to TRBJ1-4, with 10 positions matching TRBD1. V shed 5 bases, J shed 8 bases, and the junction held 8 bases outside the gene matches. The CDR3 runs to 15 residues. Germline CDR1 is MDHEN and CDR2 is SYDVKM. The CDR3 is CASSVTGGAREKLFF. The CDR3 DNA follows: TGTGCCAGCAGTGTGACAGGGGGCGCGAGGGAAAAACTGTTTTTT.

This clone has a handful of counts. V gene TRBV19 combines with J gene TRBJ1-1; D unresolved. CDR3 size: 14 residues. Trimming left V 3 bases short and J 1 base short, with 9 bases between. Looked up from germline, CDR1 is LNHDA and CDR2 is SQIVND (reference sequence). CDR3 sequence (DNA): TGTGCCAGTAGTATGATACAGCCGAACACTGAAGCTTTCTTT. It specifies CASSMIQPNTEAFF.

This clone was detected once. The chain is built from TRBV30 and TRBJ2-3, with D possibly TRBD2 on 6 matching bases. The CDR3 has 16 amino acids. From germline, CDR1 is GTSNPN and CDR2 SVGIG (reference sequence). Trimming took 2 bases from V and 5 from J, leaving 20 bases between them. CDR3 DNA: TGTGCCTGGAGTAGAGGGAGGCTCGACGGAGGAGATACGCAGTATTTT. It specifies CAWSRGRLDGGDTQYF.

This clone was picked up one time. The CDR3 sequence is CASSQIDRDPYEQYF. CDR3 sequence (DNA): TGCGCCAGCAGCCAGATCGACAGGGATCCCTACGAGCAGTACTTC. This chain links TRBV4-1 with TRBJ2-7, with TRBD1 matching over 7 bases. CDR1 MGHRA and CDR2 YSYEKL come from the germline V gene. This CDR3 region has 15 residues. Losses at the gene ends were 3 bases for V and 2 bases for J; bases not matched to a gene: 7.

CDR3 in DNA: TGTGCCAGCAGCCAAGATCAGGGGGTAGCTAACTATGGCTACACCTTC. This gives the protein CASSQDQGVANYGYTF. This rearrangement joins TRBV3-1 (or the pseudogene TRBV3-2) to TRBJ1-2, with 7 bases aligning to TRBD1. V was clipped by 0 bases and J by 0 bases; unmatched bases: 4. Germline lookup yields CDR1 LGHDT and CDR2 YNNKEL (reference sequence). The CDR3 is made up of 16 amino acids.

The chain employs TRBV5-6 and TRBJ1-3; possible D gene TRBD1, 6 bases. Germline V lookup: CDR1 SGHDT, CDR2 YYEEEE. The CDR3 extends over 15 amino acids. Trimming left V 4 bases short and J 1 base short, with 12 bases between. CDR3 residues: CASSLTGWSGNTIYF. In DNA, the CDR3 is TGTGCCAGCAGCCTGACAGGATGGTCTGGAAACACCATATATTTT.

This clone has more than one count but fewer than ten. CDR3 sequence: CASSFSGTGNEQYF. In nucleotides, the CDR3 is TGTGCCAGCAGCTTCTCCGGGACAGGGAACGAGCAGTACTTC. The rearrangement links TRBV5-4 to TRBJ2-7, with 9 nucleotides matching TRBD1. Germline V gives CDR1 SGHNT, CDR2 YYREEE (reference sequence). CDR3 length: 14 residues. The ends lost 2 bases at V and 5 bases at J; junction bases unmatched: 5.

The chain couples TRBV2 to TRBJ1-2, with TRBD1 as a possible D gene (6 bases). Germline V gene lookup returns CDR1 SNHLY and CDR2 FYNNEI. Trimming left V 5 bases short and J 6 bases short, with 13 bases between. CDR3 length: 13 amino acids. CDR3 sequence (DNA): TGTGCCAGCAGTTTCCAGGGGAGCGATGGCTACACCTTC. This codes for CASSFQGSDGYTF.

This rearrangement joins TRBV5-1 to TRBJ2-5; 7 positions agree with TRBD1. CDR3 length: 14 residues. Trimming cost V 0 bases and J 5 bases; bases outside gene matches: 4. Per the germline V gene, CDR1 is SGHRS and CDR2 is YFSETQ. CDR3 sequence: CASSLGDRAETQYF. As DNA, the CDR3 is TGCGCCAGCAGCTTGGGCGACAGGGCGGAGACCCAGTACTTC.

The CDR3 region has the DNA TGTGCCAGCAGATCGGGGCAGGGTGGCAATCAGCCCCAGCATTTT. Translating it yields CASRSGQGGNQPQHF. The chain has TRBV27 and TRBJ1-5; D perhaps matches TRBD1 (5 bases). V lost 6 bases and J lost 2, with 14 bases in between. Germline V CDR1 and CDR2: MNHEY, SMNVEV (reference sequence). This CDR3 spans 15 amino acids.

This chain connects TRBV6-1 to TRBJ2-7; 12 bases map to TRBD2. In germline, CDR1 is MNHNS, CDR2 SASEGT. Trimming removed 2 bases from V and 9 bases from J; junction bases left unmatched: 14. The CDR3 has 17 residues. The CDR3 region has the DNA TGTGCCAGCAGTGAATGGATGGCTAGCGGGAGGGCCCTCGTGCAGTACTTC. Its translation is CASSEWMASGRALVQYF.

V is TRBV6-4 and J is TRBJ2-3, with 9 bases matching TRBD2. CDR3 length equals 15 residues. V lost 4 bases and J lost 5; bases outside the gene matches: 7. The germline V gene has CDR1 MRHNA and CDR2 SNTAGT. This chain's CDR3 is CASSASAGGGDTQYF. The CDR3 bases are TGTGCCAGCAGTGCCTCGGCGGGAGGGGGAGATACGCAGTATTTT.

V and J are TRBV7-8 and TRBJ2-2; TRBD2 matches at 13 bases. The trim removed 5 bases at V and 7 bases at J, leaving 10 bases unmatched. The germline CDR1 and CDR2 sequences are SGHVS and FQNEAQ. The CDR3 covers 17 residues. The CDR3 DNA is TGTGCCAGCAGCACCTTACTAGCGGGAGGGCCTAACGGGGAGCTGTTTTTT. Amino acids: CASSTLLAGGPNGELFF. The entire variable domain, with the rest obtained from reference TRBV7-8 and TRBJ2-2, is as follows: GAGVSQSPRYKVAKRGQDVALRCDPISGHVSLFWYQQALGQGPEFLTYFQNEAQLDKSGLPSDRFFAERPEGSVSTLKIQRTQQEDSAVYLCASSTLLAGGPNGELFFGEGSRLTVL.

The chain joins TRBV6-6 to TRBJ2-2; D ambiguous. The length of the CDR3 is 15 residues. CDR1 and CDR2 (germline): MNHNY, SVGAGI (reference sequence). The V gene lost 2 bases and the J gene lost 6 bases, with 13 bases spanning the gap. Written as DNA, the CDR3 is TGTGCCAGCAGTTACGTTGGGCCCCGGGCCGGGGAGCTGTTTTTT. Translated, it gives CASSYVGPRAGELFF.

As DNA, the CDR3 is TGTGCCAGCAGTGATCCCTACGGGACTAGCACCTTCTTC. This translates into CASSDPYGTSTFF. V is TRBV6-1 and J is TRBJ2-1, with 9 positions matching TRBD2. Germline lookup yields CDR1 MNHNS and CDR2 SASEGT. The CDR3 has 13 residues. J lost 16 bases, V lost 3 bases, and 10 bases had no gene match.